The next 20 T cell receptor beta chains were all read from a single sample in a study of blood T cell repertoires in COVID-19. Using immunoSEQ multiplex PCR, the repertoire was profiled, and TCRdb retains in-frame clones only, with some absent. The table lists fewer than 250,000 clones, approximately 87% of them singletons, with 0.7% to 0.95% in the top ten. The sequencing input was peripheral blood. These receptors originate from a woman aged 70 to 79 with acute or convalescent COVID-19.

Turning to this clone: The same CDR3 also results from other DNA sequences found in this sample. V is TRBV3-1 (or the pseudogene TRBV3-2) and J is TRBJ2-1; TRBD1 is a possible D gene (5 bases). This CDR3 is 11 amino acids long. V gave up 1 base and J gave up 10 bases, with 5 bases separating them. Germline V gives CDR1 LGHDT, CDR2 YNNKEL (reference sequence). CDR3 sequence: CASSQAGEQFF. The CDR3 DNA reads as TGTGCCAGCAGCCAAGCAGGGGAGCAGTTCTTC.

The V call is TRBV15, the J call TRBJ1-1, with a possible D match to TRBD1 (6 bases). Germline-derived CDR1 and CDR2 are LNHNV and YYDKDF (reference sequence). V gave up 4 bases and J gave up 0 bases, with 9 bases separating them. The length of the CDR3 is 14 residues. The CDR3 loop is CATSTGELNTEAFF. The CDR3 DNA sequence: TGTGCCACCAGCACAGGGGAATTGAACACTGAAGCTTTCTTT.

V and J are TRBV5-1 and TRBJ2-7, with D perhaps matching TRBD2 (6 bases). The germline CDR1 and CDR2 sequences are SGHRS and YFSETQ. CDR3 length: 13 amino acids. The germline V and J ends were trimmed by 0 bases and 7 bases, with 11 bases remaining between them. The CDR3 loop is CASSLGGGEEQYF. The CDR3 DNA reads TGCGCCAGCAGCTTGGGAGGAGGGGAGGAGCAGTACTTC.

The rearrangement joins TRBV5-1 to TRBJ2-2; the match to TRBD2 covers 8 bases. With 0 bases clipped from V and 5 bases from J, the junction kept 3 bases outside the gene matches. CDR1 and CDR2 from the germline V gene are SGHRS and YFSETQ. The CDR3 runs 15 residues. Here the CDR3 reads CASSLEGLVTGELFF. The DNA for the CDR3 is TGCGCCAGCAGCTTGGAGGGACTAGTGACCGGGGAGCTGTTTTTT.

The chain carries TRBV10-3 and TRBJ2-7; a possible D gene is TRBD1 (6 bases). The CDR3 contains 14 residues. Germline CDR1 ENHRY, CDR2 SYGVKD. Trimming cost V 5 bases and J 1 base, with 12 bases left between them. The CDR3 sequence: CAISKNGQSYEQYF. The CDR3 DNA reads TGTGCCATCAGTAAAAACGGACAGTCCTACGAGCAGTACTTC.

The chain employs TRBV7-2 and TRBJ2-7; TRBD2 matches 12 bases. Germline V gene data show CDR1 as SGHTA and CDR2 as FQGNSA. The CDR3 consists of 18 residues. J gave up 4 bases and V 4 bases, and 14 bases lay outside the gene matches. In DNA, the CDR3 is TGTGCCAGCAGCTACGCCCCTAGCGGGAGGGCCCCCTATTACGAGCAGTACTTC. The encoded protein is CASSYAPSGRAPYYEQYF. Filled out from reference TRBV7-2 and TRBJ2-7, the complete variable domain reads GAGVSQSPSNKVTEKGKDVELRCDPISGHTALYWYRQSLGQGLEFLIYFQGNSAPDKSGLPSDRFSAERTGGSVSTLTIQRTQQEDSAVYLCASSYAPSGRAPYYEQYFGPGTRLTVT.

The chain recombines TRBV7-3 with TRBJ2-3; D gene unclear. The CDR3 runs 13 residues. Between the trimmed V and J ends, which lost 2 bases and 0 bases, there was a span of 3 bases. CDR1 and CDR2 from the germline V gene are SGHTA and FQGTGA. CDR3 loop: CASSLGSTDTQYF. For the CDR3, the DNA is TGTGCCAGCAGCTTAGGCAGCACAGATACGCAGTATTTT.

The V call is TRBV12-3 or TRBV12-4, the J call TRBJ2-2; D call uncertain. Trimming cost V 7 bases and J 6 bases, with 6 bases left between them. There are 11 residues in the CDR3. In DNA form, the CDR3 reads TGTGCCAGCACCAAATCCGGGGAGCTGTTTTTT. Its protein is CASTKSGELFF.

The rearrangement links TRBV12-3 or TRBV12-4 to TRBJ1-5; tentative D call: TRBD1 (5 bases). The CDR3 length is 13 residues. V was cut by 8 bases and J by 0 bases, with 8 bases left in between. CDR3 loop: CASRQFSNQPQHF. The CDR3 DNA follows: TGTGCCAGCCGACAGTTTAGCAATCAGCCCCAGCATTTT.

The chain carries TRBV19 and TRBJ2-7; 7 nucleotides line up with TRBD2. This CDR3 comprises 15 residues. CDR1 is LNHDA, CDR2 SQIVND, per germline (reference sequence). V lost 6 bases and J lost 0; bases outside the gene matches: 8. This CDR3 reads CASSNQAGNSYEQYF. CDR3 coding DNA: TGTGCCAGTAGCAACCAAGCGGGGAACTCCTACGAGCAGTACTTC.

J is TRBJ2-7 and V is TRBV9; perhaps TRBD2 as D (6 bases). The germline V gene has CDR1 SGDLS and CDR2 YYNGEE. The CDR3 is made up of 13 amino acids. The ends were cut back, 4 bases at V and 1 base at J, with 9 bases in the middle. CDR3 DNA sequence: TGTGCCAGCAGCACCGGGGGTTCCTACGAGCAGTACTTC. As protein: CASSTGGSYEQYF.

V usage is TRBV6-5 and J usage is TRBJ1-2, with a weak D call TRBD1 (6 bases). Trimming cost V 5 bases and J 0 bases, with 13 bases left between them. Germline V lookup: CDR1 MNHEY, CDR2 SVGAGI. This CDR3 has 15 amino acids. The CDR3 region is CASSPLTGSNYGYTF. The CDR3 nucleotides read TGTGCCAGCAGTCCACTGACAGGTTCTAACTATGGCTACACCTTC.

The chain couples TRBV10-3 to TRBJ1-3; 8 nucleotides line up with TRBD1. Germline CDR1 and CDR2: ENHRY and SYGVKD. The CDR3 runs to 15 residues. Losses at the gene ends were 2 bases for V and 6 bases for J; bases not matched to a gene: 6. This CDR3 reads CAISEPLTGANTIYF. The CDR3, as DNA: TGTGCCATCAGTGAGCCTTTGACAGGGGCAAACACCATATATTTT.

This clone was detected only a few times. The chain combines TRBV28 with TRBJ1-1; TRBD1 agrees at 8 bases. The length of the CDR3 is 11 residues. Germline lookup yields CDR1 MDHEN and CDR2 SYDVKM. The V gene end was trimmed by 8 bases and the J gene end by 10 bases; junction bases not matched to a gene: 6. This CDR3 reads CASFSGGLAFF. Written as DNA, the CDR3 is TGTGCCAGCTTTTCAGGGGGCTTAGCTTTCTTT.

The sample holds one count of this clone. This chain's CDR3 is CATKTSGTVGEKLFF. In DNA, the CDR3 is TGTGCCACCAAGACCTCCGGGACAGTCGGGGAAAAACTGTTTTTT. The rearrangement links TRBV6-5 to TRBJ1-4, with 7 bases that match TRBD1. Germline CDR1 reads MNHEY; CDR2 reads SVGAGI. The J segment lost 8 bases and the V segment lost 10 bases, leaving 16 bases of the junction unmatched. This CDR3 contains 15 residues.

The chain couples TRBV28 to TRBJ2-5; D unclear. Germline V CDR1 and CDR2: MDHEN, SYDVKM. Trimming cost V 3 bases and J 3 bases, with 8 bases left between them. The CDR3 sequence is 13 residues long. Here the CDR3 reads CASSFGTEETQYF. Written as DNA, the CDR3 is TGTGCCAGCAGTTTTGGAACAGAAGAGACCCAGTACTTC.

The chain is built from TRBV7-2 and TRBJ2-6, with D uncertain. From germline, CDR1 is SGHTA and CDR2 FQGNSA. V was pared by 5 bases and J by 2 bases, with 10 bases between. This CDR3 contains 15 residues. CDR3 loop: CASSPRWAGANVLTF. CDR3 DNA sequence: TGTGCCAGCAGCCCGAGGTGGGCTGGGGCCAACGTCCTGACTTTC. Full variable domain (missing parts from reference TRBV7-2 and TRBJ2-6): GAGVSQSPSNKVTEKGKDVELRCDPISGHTALYWYRQSLGQGLEFLIYFQGNSAPDKSGLPSDRFSAERTGGSVSTLTIQRTQQEDSAVYLCASSPRWAGANVLTFGAGSRLTVL.

This clone was detected a few times. This rearrangement joins TRBV5-5 to TRBJ2-1; 10 bases line up with TRBD1. This CDR3 is built from 14 residues. J lost 7 bases, V lost 3 bases, and 4 bases had no gene match. Germline loops: CDR1 SGHKS, CDR2 YYEKEE (reference sequence). The CDR3 bases are TGTGCCAGCAGCTCCGGGACAGGGGTTAATGAGCAGTTCTTC. This translates into CASSSGTGVNEQFF.

The chain couples TRBV18 to TRBJ2-1, with TRBD2 matching over 11 bases. Germline loops: CDR1 KGHSH, CDR2 LQKENI. Trimming took 11 bases from V and 0 from J; bases not matched to a gene: 9. The CDR3 is 16 residues long. The chain's CDR3 is CAGGTSGGSSYNEQFF. For the CDR3, the DNA is TGTGCCGGGGGGACTAGCGGAGGTTCCTCCTACAATGAGCAGTTCTTC.

This clone was seen only once. This rearrangement joins TRBV4-1 to TRBJ2-1, with a possible D match to TRBD2 (6 bases). In germline, CDR1 is MGHRA, CDR2 YSYEKL. V shed 4 bases and J shed 4 bases, with 11 bases lying between them. The CDR3 has 14 residues. The CDR3 protein is CASSRRVMYNEQFF. The DNA of the CDR3 is TGCGCCAGCAGCCGGAGGGTAATGTACAATGAGCAGTTCTTC.